Shown below are 13 T cell receptor beta chains from a single sample sequenced in a study of OX40 agonist ivuxolimab in advanced cancers. Only in-frame clones appear in the TCRdb table, and some are missing; sequencing was by immunoSEQ multiplex PCR. Of around 40,000 clones detected, roughly 80% appear once; the ten largest clones hold approximately 22%. Sequenced here: CD4+ or CD8+ T cells sorted from blood, sampled in a trial of the OX40 agonist ivuxolimab. The receptors shown here come from an adult with an advanced solid tumor such as melanoma, head and neck, liver or kidney cancer.

This chain connects TRBV2 to TRBJ2-5; D unresolved. The CDR3 consists of 15 residues. In germline, CDR1 is SNHLY, CDR2 FYNNEI. The ends were cut back, 6 bases at V and 3 bases at J, with 17 bases in the middle. CDR3 residues: CASSRTQVLKETQYF. The DNA for the CDR3 is TGTGCCAGCAGCCGAACTCAGGTTCTAAAAGAGACCCAGTACTTC.

The chain is built from TRBV6-6 and TRBJ1-4, with no clear D. Per germline, CDR1 MNHNY and CDR2 SVGAGI (reference sequence). The CDR3 spans 14 residues. Trimming removed 8 bases from V and 5 bases from J, with 15 bases in between. The CDR3 DNA follows: TGTGCCAGCCGAGAACCGGGTCCAAATGAAAAACTGTTTTTT. Translating it yields CASREPGPNEKLFF.

V gene TRBV7-9 combines with J gene TRBJ2-4, with 9 bases matching TRBD1. Trimming took 4 bases from V and 13 from J; bases not matched to a gene: 11. The CDR3 has 14 amino acids. Germline-derived CDR1 and CDR2 are SEHNR and FQNEAQ (reference sequence). CDR3 residues: CASSSPGQGKKQYF. DNA for the CDR3: TGTGCCAGCAGCTCCCCGGGACAGGGCAAAAAACAGTACTTC.

V gene TRBV15 combines with J gene TRBJ2-5; the D gene is possibly TRBD2 (6 bases). Trimming cost V 11 bases and J 5 bases, with 18 bases left between them. The CDR3 loop spans 13 amino acids. Germline CDR1 is LNHNV and CDR2 is YYDKDF (reference sequence). As DNA, the CDR3 is TGTGCCGCCCAGACCGGGGGTAAGGAGACCCAGTACTTC. This codes for CAAQTGGKETQYF.

This clone occurred once. The chain is built from TRBV18 and TRBJ2-5; 10 nucleotides line up with TRBD1. V dropped 3 bases and J dropped 4; count of bases not matched to a gene: 2. This CDR3 contains 14 residues. Germline values: CDR1 KGHSH, CDR2 LQKENI. The CDR3 DNA sequence: TGTGCCAGCTCACCTCGGACAGGGGGAGAGACCCAGTACTTC. It translates to CASSPRTGGETQYF. The full variable domain, completed using reference TRBV18 and TRBJ2-5, is NAGVMQNPRHLVRRRGQEARLRCSPMKGHSHVYWYRQLPEEGLKFMVYLQKENIIDESGMPKERFSAEFPKEGPSILRIQQVVRGDSAAYFCASSPRTGGETQYFGPGTRLLVL.

This clone was recorded only once. This chain links TRBV7-2 with TRBJ1-6, with unresolved D. V was shortened by 5 bases and J by 9 bases, with 20 bases between the two germline ends. The CDR3 extends over 16 amino acids. The V gene's germline CDR1 is SGHTA and CDR2 FQGNSA. The CDR3 DNA follows: TGTGCCAGCAGCCTGGGAACGGCTAACCCCGCTTCACCCCTCCACTTT. This translates into CASSLGTANPASPLHF.

This clone was seen only once. Sequence at one end of the junction differs from germline and may be a read error. The genes are TRBV7-7 and TRBJ1-1, with D unclear. This CDR3 has 13 amino acids. Germline V gives CDR1 SSHAT, CDR2 FNYEAQ (reference sequence). The CDR3 DNA reads as TGTGCTAGCAGTCCCGATTTGAACACTGAAGCTTTCTTT. Encoded protein: CASSPDLNTEAFF.

CDR3 coding DNA: TGTGCCAGCAGCCAAGGGGGGGCCCCTACGGAGACCCAGTACTTC. It yields the protein CASSQGGAPTETQYF. V is TRBV11-3 and J is TRBJ2-5, with D possibly matching TRBD2 (7 bases). Trimming left V 5 bases short and J 5 bases short, with 18 bases between. This CDR3 contains 15 residues. Germline CDR1 and CDR2: SGHNT and YENEEA.

V and J are TRBV4-3 and TRBJ1-5; D unclear. Germline loops: CDR1 LGHNA, CDR2 YSLEER. The V end was cut by 1 base, the J end by 6 bases, with 10 bases between. This CDR3 region has 14 residues. In DNA form, the CDR3 reads TGCGCCAGCAGCCAAGCTTACCCCGGTCAGCCCCAGCATTTT. Protein: CASSQAYPGQPQHF.

CDR3 sequence (DNA): TGCGCCAGCAGCTTGGTGCCTACCACCGGGGAGCTGTTTTTT. Protein product: CASSLVPTTGELFF. The chain couples TRBV5-1 to TRBJ2-2; D ambiguous. The CDR3 is 14 residues long. Deletions cut 0 bases from V and 4 bases from J, with 7 bases between. Germline V gives CDR1 SGHRS, CDR2 YFSETQ. The variable domain in full, with the rest retrieved from reference TRBV5-1 and TRBJ2-2, is KAGVTQTPRYLIKTRGQQVTLSCSPISGHRSVSWYQQTPGQGLQFLFEYFSETQRNKGNFPGRFSGRQFSNSRSEMNVSTLELGDSALYLCASSLVPTTGELFFGEGSRLTVL.

J is TRBJ2-1 and V is TRBV5-1; 10 bases are shared with TRBD2. The germline CDR1 and CDR2 sequences are SGHRS and YFSETQ. The CDR3 sequence is 13 residues long. V lost 4 bases and J lost 10; bases outside the gene matches: 5. Written as DNA, the CDR3 is TGCGCCAGCAGCGGGACTAGCGTAAACGAGCAGTTCTTC. As protein: CASSGTSVNEQFF.

The chain employs TRBV7-2 and TRBJ1-2; 9 bases agree with TRBD1. With V trimmed by 1 base and J by 3 bases, 9 bases remained unmatched. This CDR3 is built from 17 residues. Germline V gene data show CDR1 as SGHTA and CDR2 as FQGNSA. CDR3 amino acids: CASSLVSGQGAHYGYTF. As DNA, the CDR3 is TGTGCCAGCAGCTTAGTGTCGGGACAGGGTGCCCACTATGGCTACACCTTC. The whole variable domain, remainder taken from reference TRBV7-2 and TRBJ1-2, is GAGVSQSPSNKVTEKGKDVELRCDPISGHTALYWYRQSLGQGLEFLIYFQGNSAPDKSGLPSDRFSAERTGGSVSTLTIQRTQQEDSAVYLCASSLVSGQGAHYGYTFGSGTRLTVV.

V gene TRBV7-8 combines with J gene TRBJ2-7; D is uncertain. V dropped 4 bases and J dropped 0 bases, with 4 bases sitting between them. Germline-derived CDR1 and CDR2 are SGHVS and FQNEAQ. There are 12 residues in the CDR3. The CDR3 DNA is TGTGCCAGCAGCTCCAGCTCCTACGAGCAGTACTTC. Its translation: CASSSSSYEQYF.